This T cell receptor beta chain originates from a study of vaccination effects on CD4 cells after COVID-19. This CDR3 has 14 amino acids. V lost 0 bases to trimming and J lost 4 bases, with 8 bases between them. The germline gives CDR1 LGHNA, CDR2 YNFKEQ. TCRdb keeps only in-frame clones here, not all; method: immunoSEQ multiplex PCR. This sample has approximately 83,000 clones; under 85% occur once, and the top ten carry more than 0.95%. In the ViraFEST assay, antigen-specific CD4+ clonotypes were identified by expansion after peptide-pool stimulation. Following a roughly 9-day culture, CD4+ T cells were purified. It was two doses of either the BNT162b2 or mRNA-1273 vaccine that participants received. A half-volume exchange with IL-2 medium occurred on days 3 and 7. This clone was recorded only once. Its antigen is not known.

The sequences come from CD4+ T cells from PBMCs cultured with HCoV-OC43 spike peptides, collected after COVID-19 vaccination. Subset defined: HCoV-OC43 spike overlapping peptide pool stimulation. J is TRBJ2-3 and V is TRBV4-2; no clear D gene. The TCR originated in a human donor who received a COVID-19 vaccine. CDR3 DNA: TGTGCCAGCAGCCAAGAATCCTTAGCAGATACGCAGTATTTT. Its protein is CASSQESLADTQYF.